The 9 T cell receptor beta chains listed next were all sequenced from one sample in a study of cytomegalovirus exposure and HLA in healthy donors. Both 60 Vbeta primers and 13 Jbeta primers went into the PCR. The table came from immunoSEQ multiplex PCR; TCRdb's copy has only in-frame clones and leaves some out. The data hold roughly 99,000 clones, with approximately 79% observed a single time. Sequenced sample: PBMCs. These receptors came from a man aged 18 to 35 in good health and CMV-seronegative.

This chain uses TRBV7-3 with TRBJ2-1, with 7 bases that match TRBD1. The CDR3 has 14 amino acids. V trimming: 6 bases; J trimming: 2 bases; junction bases outside the gene matches: 4. Per the germline V gene, CDR1 is SGHTA and CDR2 is FQGTGA. The DNA for the CDR3 is TGTGCCAGCAGTACAGGGGTAGCCTACAATGAGCAGTTCTTC. Its translation is CASSTGVAYNEQFF. The variable domain in full, completed from reference TRBV7-3 and TRBJ2-1, reads GAGVSQTPSNKVTEKGKYVELRCDPISGHTALYWYRQSLGQGPEFLIYFQGTGAADDSGLPNDRFFAVRPEGSVSTLKIQRTERGDSAVYLCASSTGVAYNEQFFGPGTRLTVL.

This clone has a handful of counts. In nucleotides, the CDR3 is TGTGCCACCAGCCTAGGACAAGGTGCCTACACAGATACGCAGTATTTT. Amino acids: CATSLGQGAYTDTQYF. The J gene is TRBJ2-3, the V gene TRBV15; tentative D call: TRBD1 (5 bases). CDR1 LNHNV and CDR2 YYDKDF come from the germline V gene (reference sequence). The CDR3 is made up of 16 amino acids. V was trimmed by 5 bases and J by 2 bases, leaving 17 bases between them.

The J gene is TRBJ2-5, the V gene TRBV6-5; a possible D gene is TRBD1 (5 bases). V was clipped by 6 bases and J by 5 bases, with 10 bases between them. CDR3 length: 12 amino acids. In germline, CDR1 is MNHEY, CDR2 SVGAGI. The CDR3 region has the DNA TGTGCCAGCAGGCCCGCAGGGGAGACCCAGTACTTC. It translates to CASRPAGETQYF.

This chain joins TRBV15 and TRBJ2-5; D unclear. Germline V CDR1 and CDR2: LNHNV, YYDKDF (reference sequence). V was pared by 5 bases and J by 5 bases, with 9 bases between. The CDR3 has 12 residues. As DNA, the CDR3 is TGTGCCACCAGCCCCCTGAGTGAGACCCAGTACTTC. It specifies CATSPLSETQYF.

V gene TRBV9 combines with J gene TRBJ2-4; a weak D match, TRBD2 (6 bases). There are 15 residues in the CDR3. The V end lost 3 bases, the J end lost 5 bases, and 15 bases lay between the germline ends. CDR1 is SGDLS and CDR2 is YYNGEE in the germline V gene. CDR3 loop: CASSAHPGTENIQYF. The CDR3 coding sequence is TGTGCCAGCAGCGCTCATCCCGGGACTGAAAACATTCAGTACTTC.

The rearrangement links TRBV5-1 to TRBJ1-5, with TRBD1 identical over 7 bases. CDR1 SGHRS and CDR2 YFSETQ come from the germline V gene. The trim removed 0 bases at V and 6 bases at J, leaving 6 bases unmatched. There are 15 residues in the CDR3. The CDR3 coding sequence is TGCGCCAGCAGCTTGGAACAGGGGCCTGGTCAGCCCCAGCATTTT. The encoded protein is CASSLEQGPGQPQHF.

J is TRBJ2-1 and V is TRBV11-2; 10 positions agree with TRBD2. The length of the CDR3 is 15 residues. Germline-derived CDR1 and CDR2 are SGHAT and FQNNGV. Losses at the gene ends were 5 bases for V and 4 bases for J; bases not matched to a gene: 5. Here the CDR3 DNA reads TGTGCCAGCAGCGTAAGCGGGGGGGGTTACAATGAGCAGTTCTTC. Protein: CASSVSGGGYNEQFF.

This clone appeared once. The genes are TRBV6-4 and TRBJ2-5; 8 bases line up with TRBD1. The germline V gene has CDR1 MRHNA and CDR2 SNTAGT. V lost 4 bases and J lost 5; bases outside the gene matches: 9. CDR3 length: 15 residues. The chain's CDR3 is CASSAFSGGQETQYF. CDR3 sequence (DNA): TGTGCCAGCAGTGCCTTTTCAGGGGGCCAGGAGACCCAGTACTTC.

The CDR3 is CASRAGGTDTQYF. As DNA, the CDR3 is TGTGCCAGCAGGGCGGGGGGCACAGATACGCAGTATTTT. V is TRBV6-1 and J is TRBJ2-3, with 7 positions matching TRBD2. The V gene end was trimmed by 6 bases and the J gene end by 1 base; junction bases not matched to a gene: 1. CDR1 is MNHNS and CDR2 is SASEGT in the germline V gene. The CDR3 runs to 13 residues.